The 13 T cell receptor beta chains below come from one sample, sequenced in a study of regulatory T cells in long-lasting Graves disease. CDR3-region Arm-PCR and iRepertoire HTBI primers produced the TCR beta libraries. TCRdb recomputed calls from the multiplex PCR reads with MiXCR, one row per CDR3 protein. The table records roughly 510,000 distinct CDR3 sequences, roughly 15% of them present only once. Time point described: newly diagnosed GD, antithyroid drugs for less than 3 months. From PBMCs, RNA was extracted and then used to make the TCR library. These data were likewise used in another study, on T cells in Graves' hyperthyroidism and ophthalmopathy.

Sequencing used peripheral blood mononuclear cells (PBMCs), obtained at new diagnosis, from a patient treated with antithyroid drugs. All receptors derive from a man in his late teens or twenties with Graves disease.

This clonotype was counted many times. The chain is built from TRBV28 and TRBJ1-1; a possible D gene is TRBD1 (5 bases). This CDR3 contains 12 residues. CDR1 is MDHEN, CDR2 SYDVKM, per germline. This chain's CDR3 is CAGGALNTEAFF. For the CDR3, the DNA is TGTGCGGGTGGGGCTTTGAACACTGAAGCTTTCTTT.

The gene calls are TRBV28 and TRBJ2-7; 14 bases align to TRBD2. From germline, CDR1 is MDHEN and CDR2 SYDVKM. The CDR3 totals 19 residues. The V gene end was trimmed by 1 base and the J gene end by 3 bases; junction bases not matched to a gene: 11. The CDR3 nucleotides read TGTGCCAGCAGTTTATTACAGGGTGGGACTAGCGGGAGTTTCTACGAGCAGTACTTC. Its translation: CASSLLQGGTSGSFYEQYF.

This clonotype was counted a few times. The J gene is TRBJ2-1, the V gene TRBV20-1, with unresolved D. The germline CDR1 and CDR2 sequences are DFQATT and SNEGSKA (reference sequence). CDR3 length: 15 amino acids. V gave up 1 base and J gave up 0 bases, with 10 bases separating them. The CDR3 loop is CSARGLSRSYNEQFF. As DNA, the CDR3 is TGCAGTGCTAGAGGGCTATCCCGCTCCTACAATGAGCAGTTCTTC.

This CDR3 reads CSVEEGGSSYNEQFF. CDR3 sequence (DNA): TGCAGCGTTGAAGAAGGCGGGAGCTCCTACAATGAGCAGTTCTTC. V is TRBV29-1 and J is TRBJ2-1; 7 bases align to TRBD2. Germline V gene data show CDR1 as SQVTM and CDR2 as ANQGSEA. With 0 bases clipped from V and 0 bases from J, the junction kept 2 bases outside the gene matches. CDR3 length: 15 amino acids.

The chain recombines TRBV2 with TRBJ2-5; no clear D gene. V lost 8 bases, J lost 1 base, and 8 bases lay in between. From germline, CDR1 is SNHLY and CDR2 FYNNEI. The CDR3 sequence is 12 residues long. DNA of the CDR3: TGTGCCAGCGAAATGTCCCAAGAGACCCAGTACTTC. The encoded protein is CASEMSQETQYF.

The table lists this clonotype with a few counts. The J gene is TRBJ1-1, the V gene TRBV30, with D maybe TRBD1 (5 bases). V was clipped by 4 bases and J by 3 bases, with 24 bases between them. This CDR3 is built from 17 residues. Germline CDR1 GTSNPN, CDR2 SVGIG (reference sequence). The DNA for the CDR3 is TGTGCCTGGACTCGAATCGGGACTATGCTGGGAGACACTGAAGCTTTCTTT. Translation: CAWTRIGTMLGDTEAFF. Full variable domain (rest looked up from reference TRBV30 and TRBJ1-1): SQTIHQWPATLVQPVGSPLSLECTVEGTSNPNLYWYRQAAGRGLQLLFYSVGIGQISSEVPQNLSASRPQDRQFILSSKKLLLSDSGFYLCAWTRIGTMLGDTEAFFGQGTRLTVV.

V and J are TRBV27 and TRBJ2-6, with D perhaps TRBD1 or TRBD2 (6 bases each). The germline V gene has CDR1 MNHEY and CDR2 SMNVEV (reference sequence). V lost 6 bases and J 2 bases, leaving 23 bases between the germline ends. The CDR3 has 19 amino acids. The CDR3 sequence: CASSNLGGRENAGANVLTF. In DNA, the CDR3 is TGTGCCAGCAGCAACTTGGGGGGCAGGGAGAATGCTGGGGCCAACGTCCTGACTTTC.

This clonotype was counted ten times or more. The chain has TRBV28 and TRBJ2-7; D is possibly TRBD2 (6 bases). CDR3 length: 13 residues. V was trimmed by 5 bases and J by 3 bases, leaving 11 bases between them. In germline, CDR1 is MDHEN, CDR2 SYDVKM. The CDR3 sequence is CASSPGDHYEQYF. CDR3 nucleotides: TGTGCCAGCAGTCCGGGAGATCACTACGAGCAGTACTTC.

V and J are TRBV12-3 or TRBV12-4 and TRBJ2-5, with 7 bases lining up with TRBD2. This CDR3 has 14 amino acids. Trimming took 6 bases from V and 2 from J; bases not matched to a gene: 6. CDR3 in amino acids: CASSHHSGQETQYF. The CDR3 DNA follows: TGTGCCAGCAGCCACCATAGCGGGCAAGAGACCCAGTACTTC.

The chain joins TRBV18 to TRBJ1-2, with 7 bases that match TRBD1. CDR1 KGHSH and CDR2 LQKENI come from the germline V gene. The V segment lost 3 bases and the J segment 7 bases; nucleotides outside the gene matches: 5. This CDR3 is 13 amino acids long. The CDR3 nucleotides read TGTGCCAGCTCACCTCCAGGGGGAGGTGGCTACACCTTC. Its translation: CASSPPGGGGYTF. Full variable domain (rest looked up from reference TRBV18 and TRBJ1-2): NAGVMQNPRHLVRRRGQEARLRCSPMKGHSHVYWYRQLPEEGLKFMVYLQKENIIDESGMPKERFSAEFPKEGPSILRIQQVVRGDSAAYFCASSPPGGGGYTFGSGTRLTVV.

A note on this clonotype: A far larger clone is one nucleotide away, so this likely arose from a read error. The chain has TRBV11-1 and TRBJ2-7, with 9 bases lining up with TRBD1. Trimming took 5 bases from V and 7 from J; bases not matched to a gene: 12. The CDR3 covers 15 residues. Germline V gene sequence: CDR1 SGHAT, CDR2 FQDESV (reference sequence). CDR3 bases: TGTGCCAGCAGCCGGGACAGGGCTTCCTACAATGAGCAGTACTTC. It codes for CASSRDRASYNEQYF.

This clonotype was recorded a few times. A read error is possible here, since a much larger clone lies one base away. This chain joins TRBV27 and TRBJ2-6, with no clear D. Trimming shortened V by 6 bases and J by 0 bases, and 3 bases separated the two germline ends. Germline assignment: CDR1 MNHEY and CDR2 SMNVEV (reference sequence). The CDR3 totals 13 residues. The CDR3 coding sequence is TGTGCCAGCAGATACTCTGGGGCCAACGTCCTGACTTTC. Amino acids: CASRYSGANVLTF.

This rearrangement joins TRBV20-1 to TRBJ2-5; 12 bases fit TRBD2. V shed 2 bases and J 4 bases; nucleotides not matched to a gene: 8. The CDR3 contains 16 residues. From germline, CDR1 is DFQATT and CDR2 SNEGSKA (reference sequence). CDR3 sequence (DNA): TGCAGTGCTAGACTAGCGGGAGGGACCACAAGAGAGACCCAGTACTTC. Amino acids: CSARLAGGTTRETQYF.